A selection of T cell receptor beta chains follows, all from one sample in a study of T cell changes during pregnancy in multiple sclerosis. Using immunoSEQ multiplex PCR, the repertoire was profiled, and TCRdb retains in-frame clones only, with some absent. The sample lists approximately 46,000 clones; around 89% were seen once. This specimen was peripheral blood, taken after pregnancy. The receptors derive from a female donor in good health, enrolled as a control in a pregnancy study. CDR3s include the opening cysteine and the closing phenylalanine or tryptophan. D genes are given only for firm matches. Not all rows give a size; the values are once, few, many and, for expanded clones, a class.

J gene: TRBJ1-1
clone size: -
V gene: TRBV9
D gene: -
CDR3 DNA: TGTGCCAGCAGCGTAGGGGACAACCCCAAAGGAGCTTTCTTT
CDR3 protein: CASSVGDNPKGAFF

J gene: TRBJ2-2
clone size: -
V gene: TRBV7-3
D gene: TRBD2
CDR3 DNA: TGTGCCAGCAGCTTAATCCGCTGGGCTAGCGGGAGGGCCAAGTCCACCGGGGAGCTGTTTTTT
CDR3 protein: CASSLIRWASGRAKSTGELFF

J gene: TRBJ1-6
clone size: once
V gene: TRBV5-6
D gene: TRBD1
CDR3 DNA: TGTGCCAGCAGCCGGAAGACAGGGATAGGGAATTCACCCCTCCACTTT
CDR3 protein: CASSRKTGIGNSPLHF

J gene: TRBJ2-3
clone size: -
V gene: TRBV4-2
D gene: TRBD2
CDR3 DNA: TGTGCCAGCAGCCCCAGGACTAGCGGCACAGATACGCAGTATTTT
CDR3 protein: CASSPRTSGTDTQYF

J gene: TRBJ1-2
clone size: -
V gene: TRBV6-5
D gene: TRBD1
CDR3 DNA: TGTGCCAGCAGTTACTCGGGACAGGTGTACTATGGCTACACCTTC
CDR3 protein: CASSYSGQVYYGYTF

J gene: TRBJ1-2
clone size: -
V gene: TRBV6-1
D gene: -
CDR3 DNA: TGTGCCAGCAGTGAGTCAACAGGGTTAGCTGGCTACACCTTC
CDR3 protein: CASSESTGLAGYTF

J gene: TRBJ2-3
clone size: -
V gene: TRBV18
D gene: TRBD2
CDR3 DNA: TGTGCCAGCACCGAACTAGCGGGGGAGGATACGCAGTATTTT
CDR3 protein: CASTELAGEDTQYF

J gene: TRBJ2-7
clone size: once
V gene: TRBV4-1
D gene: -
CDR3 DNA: TGCGCCAGCAGCCAAGAGCTAGCGAGGACCTACGAGCAGTACTTC
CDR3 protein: CASSQELARTYEQYF

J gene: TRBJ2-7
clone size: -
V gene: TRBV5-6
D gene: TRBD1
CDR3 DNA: TGTGCCAGCAGCTTGTCCCCCCTGACAGGGGGCAAGACCTACGAGCAGTACTTC
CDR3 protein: CASSLSPLTGGKTYEQYF

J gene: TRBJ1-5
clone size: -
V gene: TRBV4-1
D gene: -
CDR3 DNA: TGCGCCAGCAGCCATCAAATTCCGGGACAAGCTAGCAATCAGCCCCAGCATTTT
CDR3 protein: CASSHQIPGQASNQPQHF

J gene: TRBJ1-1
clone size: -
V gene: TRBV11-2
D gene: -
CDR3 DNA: TGTGCCAGCAGCCAAACGGGGGGCTGGAACACTGAAGCTTTCTTT
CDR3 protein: CASSQTGGWNTEAFF

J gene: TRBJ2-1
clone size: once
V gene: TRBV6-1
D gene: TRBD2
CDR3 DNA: TGTGCCGGCCGACGCGGGGGGCGGGATGGGGAGCAGTTCTTC
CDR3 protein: CAGRRGGRDGEQFF

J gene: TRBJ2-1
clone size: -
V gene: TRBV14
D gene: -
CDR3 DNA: TGTGCCAGCAGCTTCCGGGTGCGGCAGTTCTTC
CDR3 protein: CASSFRVRQFF

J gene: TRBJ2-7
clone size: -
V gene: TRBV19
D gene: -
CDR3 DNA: TGTGCCAGTAGTATAGCCAGGGATTACGAGCAGTACTTC
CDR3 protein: CASSIARDYEQYF

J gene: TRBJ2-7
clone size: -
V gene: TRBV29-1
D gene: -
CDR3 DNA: TGCAGCGGGGGCGGGACTCTCTACGAGCAGTACTTC
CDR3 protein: CSGGGTLYEQYF

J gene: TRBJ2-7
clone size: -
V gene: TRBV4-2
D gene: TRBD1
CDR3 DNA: TGTGCCAGCAGCCAACCGGGACAGGGGTCCTACGAGCAGTACTTC
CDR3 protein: CASSQPGQGSYEQYF

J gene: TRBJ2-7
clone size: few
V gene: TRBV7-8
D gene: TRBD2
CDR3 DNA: TGTGCCAGCAGCTTGAGACTAGCGGGAGGGTACGAGCAGTACTTC
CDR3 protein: CASSLRLAGGYEQYF

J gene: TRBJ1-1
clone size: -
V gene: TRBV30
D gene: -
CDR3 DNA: TGTGCCTGGAGTGTAGGACAGAGGAACACTGAAGCTTTCTTT
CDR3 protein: CAWSVGQRNTEAFF

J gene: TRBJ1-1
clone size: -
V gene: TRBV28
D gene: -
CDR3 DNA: TGTGCCAGCAGTCCCCAGGGTTTGGTTGAAGCTTTCTTT
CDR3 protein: CASSPQGLVEAFF

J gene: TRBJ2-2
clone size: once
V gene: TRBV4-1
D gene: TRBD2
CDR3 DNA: TGCGCCAGCAGCCCCAAGAAGGGACTAGCGGGAGGGTACGACGGGGAGCTGTTTTTT
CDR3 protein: CASSPKKGLAGGYDGELFF

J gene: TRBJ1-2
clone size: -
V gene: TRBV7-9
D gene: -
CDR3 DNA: TGTGCCAGCAGCTTAGTTGCGAGCCGGTATGGCTACACCTTC
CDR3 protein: CASSLVASRYGYTF

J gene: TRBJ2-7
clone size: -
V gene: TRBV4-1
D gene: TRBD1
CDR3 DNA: TGCGCCAGCAGCCAAACCTTCCGGGACAGGGCCTACGAGCAGTACTTC
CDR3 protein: CASSQTFRDRAYEQYF

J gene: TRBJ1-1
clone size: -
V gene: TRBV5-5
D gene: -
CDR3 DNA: TGTGCCAGCAGGCCCGGTGGCAGGGAGAACACTGAAGCTTTCTTT
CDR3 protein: CASRPGGRENTEAFF

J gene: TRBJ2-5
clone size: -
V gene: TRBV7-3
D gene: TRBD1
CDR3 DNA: TGTGCCAGCAGTCTTGCAGGGACAGGGGGAGAGACCCAGTACTTC
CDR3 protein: CASSLAGTGGETQYF

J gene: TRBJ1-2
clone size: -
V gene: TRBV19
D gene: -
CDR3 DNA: TGTGCCAGTACCCAAAACTATGGCTACACCTTC
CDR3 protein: CASTQNYGYTF

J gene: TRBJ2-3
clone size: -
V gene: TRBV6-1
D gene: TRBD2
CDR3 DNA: TGTGCCAGCAGTGATGGAGCGGGAGGATCAGATACGCAGTATTTT
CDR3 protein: CASSDGAGGSDTQYF

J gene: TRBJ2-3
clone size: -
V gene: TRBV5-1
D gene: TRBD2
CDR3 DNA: TGCGCCAGCAGAGCGGGGACCCTTAGCACAGATACGCAGTATTTT
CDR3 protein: CASRAGTLSTDTQYF

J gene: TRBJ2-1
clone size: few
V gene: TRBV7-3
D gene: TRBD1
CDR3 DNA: TGTGCCAGCAGCTCAATGGTGGGACAGCCTGACAATGAGCAGTTCTTC
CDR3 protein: CASSSMVGQPDNEQFF

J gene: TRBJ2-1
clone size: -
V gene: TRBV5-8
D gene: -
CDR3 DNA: TGTGCCAGCAGCCTGGGGGAGGGGGAGTCCTACAATGAGCAGTTCTTC
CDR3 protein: CASSLGEGESYNEQFF

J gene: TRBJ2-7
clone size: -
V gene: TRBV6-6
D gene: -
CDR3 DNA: TGTGCCAGCAGTTCGGATGGGGGGTGGGTCTACGAGCAGTACTTC
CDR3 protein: CASSSDGGWVYEQYF

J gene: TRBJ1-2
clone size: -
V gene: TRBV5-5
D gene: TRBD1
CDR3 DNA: TGTGCCAGCAGCTTAACCGGACAGGGGGCGAAAGGCTACACCTTC
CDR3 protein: CASSLTGQGAKGYTF

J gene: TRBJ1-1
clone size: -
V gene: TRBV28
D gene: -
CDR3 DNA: TGTGCCAGCAGTTTATACGAGTACCGGGTAGACACTGAAGCTTTCTTT
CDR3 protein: CASSLYEYRVDTEAFF

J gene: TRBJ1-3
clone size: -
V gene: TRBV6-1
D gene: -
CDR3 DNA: TGTGCCAGCAGTGATGGACAGAGCTCTGGAAACACCATATATTTT
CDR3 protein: CASSDGQSSGNTIYF

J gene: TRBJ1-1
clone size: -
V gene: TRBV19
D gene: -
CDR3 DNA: TGTGCCAGTAGGTATCAGGGGAACACTGAAGCTTTCTTT
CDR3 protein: CASRYQGNTEAFF

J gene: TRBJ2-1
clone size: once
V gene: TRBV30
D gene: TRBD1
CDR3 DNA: TGTGCCTGGAGTGGAGACAGGGGGCCGGGGAATGAGCAGTTCTTC
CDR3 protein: CAWSGDRGPGNEQFF